The entry below gives a single T cell receptor (beta chain) sequence along with its context. This CDR3 is 14 amino acids long. CDR1 and CDR2 (germline): SNHLY, FYNNEI. Trimming cost V 5 bases and J 1 base, with 12 bases left between them. These data come from a study of shared clonotypes between healthy human individuals. Study context: A couple of women and a few men aged 18 to 49 made up the donors.

Sequenced by immunoSEQ multiplex PCR; TCRdb stores in-frame clones only, minus some. The repertoire has 2 million or so clones, approximately 95% of them found once; the top ten carry 0.1% to 0.15%. The V gene is TRBV2, the J gene TRBJ2-7; no clear D. The sample comprised naive CD4+ T cells sorted from blood. Sample subset: CD45RA+ positively selected. This receptor was identified in a young man in good health. The CDR3 reads CASSMRLGSYEQYF. In nucleotides, the CDR3 is TGTGCCAGCAGTATGCGATTGGGGTCCTACGAGCAGTACTTC.